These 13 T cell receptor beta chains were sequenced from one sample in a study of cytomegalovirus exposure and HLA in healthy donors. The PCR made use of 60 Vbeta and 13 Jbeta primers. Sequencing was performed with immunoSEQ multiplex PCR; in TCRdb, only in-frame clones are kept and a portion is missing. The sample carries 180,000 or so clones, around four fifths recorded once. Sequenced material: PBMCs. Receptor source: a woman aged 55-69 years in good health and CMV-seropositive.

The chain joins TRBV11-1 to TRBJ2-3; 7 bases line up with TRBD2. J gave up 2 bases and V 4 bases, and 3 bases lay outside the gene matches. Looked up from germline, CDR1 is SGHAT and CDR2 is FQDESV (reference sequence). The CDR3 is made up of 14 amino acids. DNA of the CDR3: TGTGCCAGCAGCTCGCGGGGGTTCACAGATACGCAGTATTTT. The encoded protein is CASSSRGFTDTQYF.

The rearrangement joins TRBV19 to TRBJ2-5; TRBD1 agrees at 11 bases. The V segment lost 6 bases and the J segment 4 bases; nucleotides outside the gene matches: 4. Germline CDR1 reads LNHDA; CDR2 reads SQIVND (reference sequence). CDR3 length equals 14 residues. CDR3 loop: CASSADRGLETQYF. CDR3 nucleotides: TGTGCCAGTAGCGCGGACAGGGGGCTAGAGACCCAGTACTTC.

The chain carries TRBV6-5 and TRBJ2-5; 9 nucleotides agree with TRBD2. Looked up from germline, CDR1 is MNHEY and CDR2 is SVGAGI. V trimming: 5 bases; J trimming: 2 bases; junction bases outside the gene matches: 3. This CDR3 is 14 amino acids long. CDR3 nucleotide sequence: TGTGCCAGCAGTAGAGCGGGGGGTCAAGAGACCCAGTACTTC. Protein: CASSRAGGQETQYF.

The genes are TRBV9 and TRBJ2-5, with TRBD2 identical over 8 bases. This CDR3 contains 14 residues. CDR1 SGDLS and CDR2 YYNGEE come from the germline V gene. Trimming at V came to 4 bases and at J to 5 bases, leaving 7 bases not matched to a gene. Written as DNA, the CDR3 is TGTGCCAGCAGCTCCAGTAGCGGGATGGAGACCCAGTACTTC. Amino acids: CASSSSSGMETQYF.

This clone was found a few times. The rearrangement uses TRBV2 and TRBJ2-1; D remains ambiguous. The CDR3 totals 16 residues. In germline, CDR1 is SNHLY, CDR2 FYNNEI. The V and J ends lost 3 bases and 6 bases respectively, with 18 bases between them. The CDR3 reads CASSEFGRLGGNEQFF. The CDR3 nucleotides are TGTGCCAGCAGTGAGTTTGGCCGTCTTGGTGGCAATGAGCAGTTCTTC.

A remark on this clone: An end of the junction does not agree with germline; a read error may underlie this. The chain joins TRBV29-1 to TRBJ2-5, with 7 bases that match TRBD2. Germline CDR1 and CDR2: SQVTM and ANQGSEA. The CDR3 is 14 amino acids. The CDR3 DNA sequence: TGCAGCGTCTCACCCGGGAGGACCGGGGAGACCCTGTACTTC. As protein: CSVSPGRTGETLYF.

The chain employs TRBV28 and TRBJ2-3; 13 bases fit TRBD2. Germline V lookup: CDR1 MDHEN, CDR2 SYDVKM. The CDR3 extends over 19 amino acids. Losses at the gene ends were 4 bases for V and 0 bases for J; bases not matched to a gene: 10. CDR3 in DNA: TGTGCCAGCAGTTCCCCACTAGCGGGAGGGACCTCTAGCACAGATACGCAGTATTTT. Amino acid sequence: CASSSPLAGGTSSTDTQYF. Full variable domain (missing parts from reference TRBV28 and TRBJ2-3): DVKVTQSSRYLVKRTGEKVFLECVQDMDHENMFWYRQDPGLGLRLIYFSYDVKMKEKGDIPEGYSVSREKKERFSLILESASTNQTSMYLCASSSPLAGGTSSTDTQYFGPGTRLTVL.

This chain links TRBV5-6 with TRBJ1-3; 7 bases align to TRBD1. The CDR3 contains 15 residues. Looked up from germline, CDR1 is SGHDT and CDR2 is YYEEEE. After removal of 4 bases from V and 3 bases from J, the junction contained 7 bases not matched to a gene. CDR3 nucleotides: TGTGCCAGCAGCCCAAGGGGGCCTGGTGGAAACACCATATATTTT. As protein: CASSPRGPGGNTIYF.

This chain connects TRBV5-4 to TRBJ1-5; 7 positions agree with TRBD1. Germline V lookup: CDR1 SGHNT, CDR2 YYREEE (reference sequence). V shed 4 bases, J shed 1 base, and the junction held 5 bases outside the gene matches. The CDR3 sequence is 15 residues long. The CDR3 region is CASSQWGQSNQPQHF. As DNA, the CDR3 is TGTGCCAGCAGCCAGTGGGGACAGAGCAATCAGCCCCAGCATTTT. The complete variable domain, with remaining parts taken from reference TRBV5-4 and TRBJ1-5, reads ETGVTQSPTHLIKTRGQQVTLRCSSQSGHNTVSWYQQALGQGPQFIFQYYREEENGRGNFPPRFSGLQFPNYSSELNVNALELDDSALYLCASSQWGQSNQPQHFGDGTRLSIL.

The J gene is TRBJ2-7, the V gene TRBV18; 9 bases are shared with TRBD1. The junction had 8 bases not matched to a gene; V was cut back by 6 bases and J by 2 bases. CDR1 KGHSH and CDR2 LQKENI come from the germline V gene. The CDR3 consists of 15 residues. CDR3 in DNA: TGTGCCAGCTCCCTACAGGGGGCGAAGCCCTACGAGCAGTACTTC. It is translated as CASSLQGAKPYEQYF.

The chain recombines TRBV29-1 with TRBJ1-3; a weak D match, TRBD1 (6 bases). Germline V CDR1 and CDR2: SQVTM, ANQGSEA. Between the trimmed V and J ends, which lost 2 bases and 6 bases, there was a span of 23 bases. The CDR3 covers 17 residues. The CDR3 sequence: CSVETSTGTSRANTIYF. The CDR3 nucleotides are TGCAGCGTTGAAACATCGACAGGAACTTCTAGAGCAAACACCATATATTTT.

The CDR3 sequence: CASSENGGLGTSRPLHF. Written as DNA, the CDR3 is TGTGCCAGCAGTGAAAATGGTGGGCTAGGGACAAGCAGACCCCTCCACTTT. The chain joins TRBV2 to TRBJ1-6; tentatively, D is TRBD1 (6 bases). V was pared by 2 bases and J by 12 bases, with 23 bases between. This CDR3 is built from 17 residues. Per the germline V gene, CDR1 is SNHLY and CDR2 is FYNNEI.

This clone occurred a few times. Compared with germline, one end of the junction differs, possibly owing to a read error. The CDR3 coding sequence is TGTTCCAGCAGCCTCCTGGCTAGCGGGATGGGAGATACGCAGTATTTT. It specifies CSSSLLASGMGDTQYF. The chain has TRBV7-9 and TRBJ2-3, with 9 bases fitting TRBD2. Germline V gives CDR1 SEHNR, CDR2 FQNEAQ (reference sequence). The CDR3 consists of 16 residues.